This T cell receptor beta chain emerged from a study of T-cell memory formation after mild COVID-19. Study-wide background: Largely, TCR clusters stayed within a single donor.

This CDR3 is 13 amino acids long. J was trimmed by 5 bases and V by 4 bases; bases with no gene match: 4. Per germline, CDR1 LGHDT and CDR2 YNNKEL (reference sequence). 5'RACE primed from the constant segment yielded TCR alpha and TCR beta cDNA libraries bearing sample barcodes and UMIs. One entry per CDR3 protein, called by TCRdb with MiXCR from the 5' RACE reads. The sample has just under 550,000 distinct CDR3 sequences, roughly 21% seen once. This receptor was identified in an adult woman who had mild COVID-19 (a few samples of this study predate the infection). Cell type and time point are not known. V and J are TRBV3-1 and TRBJ2-7; 8 positions agree with TRBD1. Input material: PBMCs or a T cell subset sorted from them (not recorded which). CDR3 DNA sequence: TGTGCCAGCAGCCCGGGACAGGCGGACGAGCAGTACTTC. Protein product: CASSPGQADEQYF.